This T cell receptor (beta chain) was captured in a study of human T cells and chemical hapten exposure (dated by TCRdb to about 2021). Regarding the research as a whole: For sensitization, 2% DPC in acetone was applied to a 2 cm by 2 cm area of upper inner arm skin. Patients additionally received weekly therapeutic DPC doses to the scalp throughout the approximately 24-week study period. Patch testing was done on the upper back using Finn chambers containing 0.01% DPC, and results were scored after 6 days according to International Contact Dermatitis Research Group standards. The mostly female patient cohort included alopecia areata with under or over 50% scalp involvement, alopecia totalis and alopecia universalis. Libraries were combined into a pool for sequencing, and differences in TCR yield between samples came mainly from small differences in library volumes within the pool. Peripheral blood TCR repertoire changes were tracked in vivo in alopecia patients during primary and secondary sensitization to the hapten diphenylcyclopropenone (DPC). Blood was sampled from patients pre-sensitization (week 0) and at 2, 6 and about 24 weeks after DPC sensitization. For TCR sequencing, blood came from 25 to 35 alopecia patients at anywhere from one to four time points (pre-sensitization, 2, 6 and 24 weeks). General study outcomes and caveats: Patch test score was positively correlated with the number of PT1 expanded TCRs, with significance at thresholds 8, 16 and 32 but not at 4. All patients had alopecia, a presumed autoimmune disease, so their immune response might differ from that of healthy individuals. Expanded TCRs formed significantly more large CDR3 similarity clusters than pre-sensitization or healthy control sets, consistent with antigen-driven responses. After repeated subsampling, changes were observed in the strength of the expansion versus patch-test correlation and in the threshold at which the correlation became significant. DPC sensitization did not change the number of TCRs with a frequency above 1 in 1000, and there was no evidence of changes in global repertoire structure.

Library creation used RACE. The sequencer was a NextSeq 500. During library preparation, unique molecular identifiers were attached to individual cDNA molecules so that TCRs could be counted in a quantitative, reproducible way. For every blood RNA sample, sequencing covered both the TCR alpha and TCR beta chains. Per the original workflow: The median number of TCRs per sample was around 100,000, ranging from 23,224 to 690,600. V, J and CDR3 annotation of the TCR reads was carried out using the Decombinator software suite. To make PS versus PT1 abundance plots, every sample was subsampled to the same number of TCRs (28,000). Expanded TCRs were defined as absent before sensitization and observed at least eight times at the 2-week time point. TCRdb ran its own pipeline on the public reads, namely fastp trimming at Q25 and MiXCR clone calling, and kept in-frame beta chains. Each CDR3 protein gets just one entry, which takes the most common genes and DNA from the rows behind it. V and J calls and clone size were set by TCRdb, not the authors. Across this sample there are roughly 380,000 distinct CDR3 sequences, with around 5.5% seen only once. The ten largest clones represent 2.6% of the sample.

This clonotype appeared many times. What antigen it recognizes has not been identified. Base quality data are lacking; no much larger clone is found one base away. Read against the paper, the sample's time point label means: pre-sensitization, week 0. This sample's treatment or condition label indicates: therapeutic diphenylcyclopropenone sensitization with weekly scalp DPC. At each patch-test visit, blood was drawn before the patch test was applied. Patients were considered eligible if aged 18 to 70, diagnosed with alopecia and deemed suitable for DPC therapy, and patients were excluded if pregnant. Total RNA was extracted from unfractionated whole blood collected in Tempus Blood RNA tubes. Reading from cysteine to phenylalanine, the CDR3 counts 14 amino acids. Just CDR3 DNA is preserved here, 42 bases in frame from base 1. CDR1 and CDR2 (MDHEN, SYDVKM) derive from the germline V gene. After removal of 6 bases from V and 5 bases from J, the junction retains 6 bases not matched to a gene.

This sequence uses TRBV28 and TRBJ2-4; 8 central nucleotides agree with TRBD2. The sample here was whole blood, taken in connection with sensitization to the hapten diphenylcyclopropenone (DPC). The TCR was taken from a woman between 45 and 65 years old with alopecia areata. Some clones in this sample may be carry-over from other donors' samples. The nucleotide sequence is given as TGTGCCAGCAGGCCAGCGGGAGAGGAAAACATTCAGTACTTC. Its protein product is CASRPAGEENIQYF.